This TCR beta chain was obtained from a study of vaccination effects on CD4 cells after COVID-19. Libraries were prepared by immunoSEQ multiplex PCR; TCRdb keeps only in-frame clonotypes and omits some of them. The sample includes more than 65,000 clones, around 80% of them seen just once. Germline loops: CDR1 MDHEN, CDR2 SYDVKM. The V segment lost 7 bases and the J segment 2 bases; nucleotides outside the gene matches: 6. There are 15 residues in the CDR3. About this clone itself: The target antigen is unknown.

Sequencing in the ViraFEST assay came after antigen-specific CD4+ T cells had been expanded with viral peptide pools, which were used to stimulate PBMC. Following culture for under 12 days, CD4+ T cells were isolated. Participants were given two doses of BNT162b2 or mRNA-1273 vaccine. This chain links TRBV28 with TRBJ1-3; TRBD1 matches 9 bases. This TCR was recovered from a human donor who received a COVID-19 vaccine. Sequencing was performed on CD4+ T cells from PBMCs cultured with HCoV-229E spike peptides, taken after COVID-19 vaccination. The CDR3 DNA is TGTGCCAGCACCCCGGACAGGGGTGCTGGAAACACCATATATTTT. This translates into CASTPDRGAGNTIYF.